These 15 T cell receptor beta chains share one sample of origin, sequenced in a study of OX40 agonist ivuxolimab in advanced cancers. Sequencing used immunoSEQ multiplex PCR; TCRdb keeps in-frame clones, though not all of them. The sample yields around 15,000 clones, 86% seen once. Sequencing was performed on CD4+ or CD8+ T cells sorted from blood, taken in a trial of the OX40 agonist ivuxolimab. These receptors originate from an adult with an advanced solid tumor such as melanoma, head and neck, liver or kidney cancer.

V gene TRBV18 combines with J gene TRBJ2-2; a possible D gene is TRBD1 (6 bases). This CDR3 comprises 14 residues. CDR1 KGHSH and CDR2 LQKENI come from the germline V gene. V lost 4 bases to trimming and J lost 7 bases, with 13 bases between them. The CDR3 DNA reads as TGTGCCAGCTCACGTGGGGGCTCGGACGGGGAGCTGTTTTTT. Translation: CASSRGGSDGELFF.

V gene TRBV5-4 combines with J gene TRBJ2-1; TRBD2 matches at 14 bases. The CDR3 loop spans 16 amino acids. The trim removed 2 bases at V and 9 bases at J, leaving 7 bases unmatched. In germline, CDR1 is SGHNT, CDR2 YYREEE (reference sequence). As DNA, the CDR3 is TGTGCCAGCAGCTTCCCGACTAGCGGGGGGGCCAGTGAGCAGTTCTTC. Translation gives CASSFPTSGGASEQFF.

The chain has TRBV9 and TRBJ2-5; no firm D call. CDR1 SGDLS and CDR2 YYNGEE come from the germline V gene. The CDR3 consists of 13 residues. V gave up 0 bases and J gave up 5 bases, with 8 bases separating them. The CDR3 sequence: CASSVGIAETQYF. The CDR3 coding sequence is TGTGCCAGCAGCGTAGGCATCGCCGAGACCCAGTACTTC.

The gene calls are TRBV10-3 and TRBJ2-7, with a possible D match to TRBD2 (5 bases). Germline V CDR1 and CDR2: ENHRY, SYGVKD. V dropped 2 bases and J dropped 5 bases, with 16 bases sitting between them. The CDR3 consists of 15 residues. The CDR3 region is CAISESLSGVDEQYF. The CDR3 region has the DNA TGTGCCATCAGTGAGAGCTTGTCCGGGGTGGACGAGCAGTACTTC.

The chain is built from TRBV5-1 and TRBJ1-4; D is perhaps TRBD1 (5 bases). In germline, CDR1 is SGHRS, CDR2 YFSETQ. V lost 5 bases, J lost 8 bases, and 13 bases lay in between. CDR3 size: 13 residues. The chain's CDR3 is CASRGVLGEKLFF. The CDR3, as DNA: TGCGCCAGCAGGGGGGTATTGGGCGAAAAACTGTTTTTT.

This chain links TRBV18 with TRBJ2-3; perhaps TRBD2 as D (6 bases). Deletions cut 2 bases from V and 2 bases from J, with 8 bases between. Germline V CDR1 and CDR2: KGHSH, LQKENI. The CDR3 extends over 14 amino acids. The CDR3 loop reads CASSPGGTTDTQYF. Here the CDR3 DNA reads TGTGCCAGCTCACCAGGAGGGACCACAGATACGCAGTATTTT.

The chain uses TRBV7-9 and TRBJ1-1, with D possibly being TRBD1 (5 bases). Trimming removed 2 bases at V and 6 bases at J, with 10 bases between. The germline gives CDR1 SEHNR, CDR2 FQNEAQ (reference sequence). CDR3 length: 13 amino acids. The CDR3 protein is CASSLLGVSEAFF. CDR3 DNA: TGTGCCAGCAGCTTATTGGGGGTGTCTGAAGCTTTCTTT.

Written as DNA, the CDR3 is TGTGCCAGCTCACGTTCAGAACAAAATGAGCAGTTCTTC. This gives the protein CASSRSEQNEQFF. This chain connects TRBV18 to TRBJ2-1; D is undetermined. Deletions cut 4 bases from V and 7 bases from J, with 11 bases between. Germline V CDR1 and CDR2: KGHSH, LQKENI. This CDR3 spans 13 amino acids.

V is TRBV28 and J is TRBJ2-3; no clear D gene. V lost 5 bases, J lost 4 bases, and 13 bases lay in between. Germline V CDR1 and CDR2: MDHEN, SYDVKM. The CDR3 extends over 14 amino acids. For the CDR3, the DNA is TGTGCCAGCAGTCCGCCGCCCCGTGCAGATACGCAGTATTTT. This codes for CASSPPPRADTQYF.

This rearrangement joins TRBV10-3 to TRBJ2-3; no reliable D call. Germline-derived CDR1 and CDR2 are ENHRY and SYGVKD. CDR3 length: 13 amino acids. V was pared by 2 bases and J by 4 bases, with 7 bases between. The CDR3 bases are TGTGCCATCAGTGAGATGGGATCAGATACGCAGTATTTT. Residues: CAISEMGSDTQYF.

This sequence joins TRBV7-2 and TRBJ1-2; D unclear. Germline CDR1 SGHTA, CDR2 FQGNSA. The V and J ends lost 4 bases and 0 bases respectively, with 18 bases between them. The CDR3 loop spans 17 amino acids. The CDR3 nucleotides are TGTGCCAGCAGCTCCCCCCAGGCCTGGAATTCTAACTATGGCTACACCTTC. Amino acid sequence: CASSSPQAWNSNYGYTF.

CDR3 bases: TGTGCCAGCAGCCTGAGCTCCTACGAGCAGTACTTC. The encoded protein is CASSLSSYEQYF. This chain joins TRBV7-2 and TRBJ2-7; no firm D call. The germline V gene has CDR1 SGHTA and CDR2 FQGNSA. This CDR3 spans 12 amino acids. V lost 5 bases, J lost 0 bases, and 5 bases lay in between. Full variable domain (remainder filled in from reference TRBV7-2 and TRBJ2-7): GAGVSQSPSNKVTEKGKDVELRCDPISGHTALYWYRQSLGQGLEFLIYFQGNSAPDKSGLPSDRFSAERTGGSVSTLTIQRTQQEDSAVYLCASSLSSYEQYFGPGTRLTVT.

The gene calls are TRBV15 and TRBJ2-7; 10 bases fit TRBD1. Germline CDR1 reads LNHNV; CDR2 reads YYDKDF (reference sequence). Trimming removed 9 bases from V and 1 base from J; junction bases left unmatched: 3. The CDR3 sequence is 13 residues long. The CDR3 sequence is CATRQGASYEQYF. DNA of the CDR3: TGTGCCACGCGACAGGGGGCATCCTACGAGCAGTACTTC.

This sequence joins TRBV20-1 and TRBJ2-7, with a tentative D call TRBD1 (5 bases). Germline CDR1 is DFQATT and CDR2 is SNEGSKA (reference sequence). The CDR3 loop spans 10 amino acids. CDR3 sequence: CRLTGYEQYF. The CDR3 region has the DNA TGCAGGCTCACAGGCTACGAGCAGTACTTC.

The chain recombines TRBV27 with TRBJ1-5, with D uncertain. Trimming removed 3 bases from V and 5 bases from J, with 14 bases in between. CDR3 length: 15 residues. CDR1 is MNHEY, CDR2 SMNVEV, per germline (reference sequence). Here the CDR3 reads CASSFSGQPHQPQHF. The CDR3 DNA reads TGTGCCAGCAGTTTTTCCGGGCAACCGCATCAGCCCCAGCATTTT.